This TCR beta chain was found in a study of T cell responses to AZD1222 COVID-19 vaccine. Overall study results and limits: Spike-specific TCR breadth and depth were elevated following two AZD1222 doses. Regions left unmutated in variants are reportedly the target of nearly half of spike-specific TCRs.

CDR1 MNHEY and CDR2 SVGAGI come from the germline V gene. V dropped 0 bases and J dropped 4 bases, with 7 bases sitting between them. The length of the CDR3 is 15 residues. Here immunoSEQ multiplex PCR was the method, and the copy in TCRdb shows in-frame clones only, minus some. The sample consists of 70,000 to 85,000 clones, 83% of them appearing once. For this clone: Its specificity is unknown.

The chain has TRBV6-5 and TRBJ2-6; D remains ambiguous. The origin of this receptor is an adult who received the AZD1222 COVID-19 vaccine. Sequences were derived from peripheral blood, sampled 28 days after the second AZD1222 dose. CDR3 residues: CASSYSRAGANVLTF. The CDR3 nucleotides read TGTGCCAGCAGTTACTCAAGGGCCGGGGCCAACGTCCTGACTTTC.